This TCR beta chain was captured in a study of shared clonotypes between healthy human individuals. Positively selected for CCR7, the CD45RO-negative cells used as naive CD8 cells excluded terminally differentiated effector memory CD45RA+ cells. The CDR3 runs to 17 residues. Germline CDR1 reads SGHVS; CDR2 reads FNYEAQ. Trimming removed 0 bases from V and 6 bases from J, with 17 bases in between. Profiling relied on immunoSEQ multiplex PCR, and the TCRdb table lists in-frame clones only, not all of them. The sample has about 2 million clones, approximately 94% seen once. This TCR derives from a man in his late teens or twenties in good health. Sequences were obtained from naive CD8+ T cells sorted from blood. V is TRBV7-6 and J is TRBJ1-4; D is unresolved. The CDR3 DNA is TGTGCCAGCAGCTTAGCCCGATTGGCCATCCGACATGAAAAACTGTTTTTT. It codes for CASSLARLAIRHEKLFF.